Detailed here is one T cell receptor (beta chain). Antigen: not known. Study conclusions and caveats: Tumor-infiltrating Treg TCR alpha and beta sequences overlapped most with tumor naive CD4+ T cells, then blood naive.

V was cut by 4 bases and J by 15 bases, with 16 bases left in between. CDR3 length: 12 amino acids. TCRdb used MiXCR to reprocess the 5' RACE reads, holding one entry per CDR3 protein. Of approximately 40,000 distinct CDR3 sequences in the sample, over 25% were seen once. V and J are TRBV12-3 or TRBV12-4 and TRBJ2-1, with D tentatively TRBD2 (6 bases). The source is a female donor with breast cancer. Material for sequencing was tumor-infiltrating memory CD4+ T cells sorted from the breast tumor. Subset: memory CD4+ T cells, CD4+CD45RO+CD25-. The DNA for the CDR3 is TGTGCCAGCAGTTCCCGGGACTCCTCCCGGTTCTTC. Translation gives CASSSRDSSRFF.